Shown below are 28 T cell receptor beta chains from a single sample sequenced in a study of blood T cell repertoires in COVID-19. Some clones are missing from TCRdb's copy, which holds only in-frame ones; the method was immunoSEQ multiplex PCR. Here the sample spans some 220,000 clones, 92% being singletons. Source material: peripheral blood. The receptors come from a young man with COVID-19, enrolled during active disease.

The rearrangement links TRBV2 to TRBJ1-2, with 7 bases lining up with TRBD1. V trimming: 4 bases; J trimming: 3 bases; junction bases outside the gene matches: 2. This CDR3 is built from 13 residues. The germline CDR1 and CDR2 sequences are SNHLY and FYNNEI. The CDR3 spells CASSGGTDYGYTF. In nucleotides, the CDR3 is TGTGCCAGCAGTGGAGGGACAGACTATGGCTACACCTTC.

The rearrangement joins TRBV7-7 to TRBJ2-1; tentative D call: TRBD1 (5 bases). The CDR3 runs 13 residues. Germline V gene lookup returns CDR1 SSHAT and CDR2 FNYEAQ (reference sequence). With 1 base removed from V and 5 bases from J, the gap between germline ends came to 6 bases. The CDR3 coding sequence is TGTGCCAGCAGCTTAGACAGGAACAATGAGCAGTTCTTC. It codes for CASSLDRNNEQFF.

This chain links TRBV2 with TRBJ1-1, with 10 bases that match TRBD1. This CDR3 region has 13 residues. Germline V gene sequence: CDR1 SNHLY, CDR2 FYNNEI. Trimming cost V 5 bases and J 4 bases; bases outside gene matches: 1. The CDR3 DNA follows: TGTGCCAGCAGTCGGACAGGGGGCACTGAAGCTTTCTTT. This sequence encodes CASSRTGGTEAFF.

The chain is built from TRBV7-2 and TRBJ2-3; D gene uncertain. Germline CDR1 and CDR2: SGHTA and FQGNSA. The ends were cut back, 5 bases at V and 2 bases at J, with 8 bases in the middle. This CDR3 is built from 13 residues. CDR3: CASSLTYTDTQYF. The CDR3 nucleotides read TGTGCCAGCAGCCTTACATACACAGATACGCAGTATTTT. The entire variable domain, with the rest obtained from reference TRBV7-2 and TRBJ2-3, is as follows: GAGVSQSPSNKVTEKGKDVELRCDPISGHTALYWYRQSLGQGLEFLIYFQGNSAPDKSGLPSDRFSAERTGGSVSTLTIQRTQQEDSAVYLCASSLTYTDTQYFGPGTRLTVL.

The rearrangement links TRBV2 to TRBJ2-2, with D tentatively TRBD1 (6 bases). This CDR3 spans 16 amino acids. V gave up 1 base and J gave up 5 bases, with 14 bases separating them. CDR1 is SNHLY and CDR2 is FYNNEI in the germline V gene. The CDR3 sequence is CASSEGQGPLTGELFF. The CDR3 DNA is TGTGCCAGCAGTGAAGGTCAGGGGCCCTTAACCGGGGAGCTGTTTTTT.

This chain links TRBV3-1 (or the pseudogene TRBV3-2) with TRBJ1-6; 8 bases align to TRBD1. J was trimmed by 10 bases and V by 6 bases; bases with no gene match: 8. The length of the CDR3 is 14 residues. Per germline, CDR1 LGHDT and CDR2 YNNKEL (reference sequence). CDR3 sequence (DNA): TGTGCCAGCAGTAACGGACAGGGCGGCTCACCCCTCCACTTT. It codes for CASSNGQGGSPLHF.

V gene TRBV6-5 combines with J gene TRBJ1-4; D is possibly TRBD1 (5 bases). Germline CDR1 is MNHEY and CDR2 is SVGAGI. Deletions cut 0 bases from V and 8 bases from J, with 13 bases between. The CDR3 runs to 15 residues. In nucleotides, the CDR3 is TGTGCCAGCAGTTACTCGACCAGGGCGGGGGAAAAACTGTTTTTT. Translating it yields CASSYSTRAGEKLFF.

This clone was seen a single time. In nucleotides, the CDR3 is TGTGCCAGCAGACCCCCGACAGGGGCCTACGAGCAGTACTTC. Translating gives CASRPPTGAYEQYF. The chain couples TRBV7-2 to TRBJ2-7; TRBD1 matches at 8 bases. The J segment lost 2 bases and the V segment lost 6 bases, leaving 6 bases of the junction unmatched. The CDR3 sequence is 14 residues long. Per the germline V gene, CDR1 is SGHTA and CDR2 is FQGNSA. Together with reference TRBV7-2 and TRBJ2-7, the CDR3 gives the full variable domain: GAGVSQSPSNKVTEKGKDVELRCDPISGHTALYWYRQSLGQGLEFLIYFQGNSAPDKSGLPSDRFSAERTGGSVSTLTIQRTQQEDSAVYLCASRPPTGAYEQYFGPGTRLTVT.

The chain has TRBV10-1 and TRBJ1-1; a possible D gene is TRBD1 (5 bases). V lost 6 bases to trimming and J lost 1 base, with 9 bases between them. CDR3 size: 13 residues. CDR1 is WNHNN, CDR2 SYGVQD, per germline (reference sequence). Here the CDR3 reads CASSGDRNTEAFF. In DNA, the CDR3 is TGCGCCAGCAGCGGAGACAGGAACACTGAAGCTTTCTTT.

This clone is a singleton in its sample. The V and J genes are TRBV12-3 or TRBV12-4 and TRBJ1-2; 7 nucleotides agree with TRBD1. Unmatched junction bases numbered 12, after V lost 10 bases and J lost 10 bases. This CDR3 is built from 12 residues. The CDR3 sequence: CATGTAPDAYTF. For the CDR3, the DNA is TGTGCCACCGGGACAGCACCGGATGCCTACACCTTC.

This clone came up once. The chain combines TRBV27 with TRBJ1-1; 10 nucleotides match TRBD1. Germline CDR1 and CDR2: MNHEY and SMNVEV (reference sequence). Trimming removed 5 bases from V and 1 base from J; junction bases left unmatched: 13. The CDR3 loop spans 18 amino acids. The CDR3 sequence: CASSREAWGTGENTEAFF. CDR3 coding DNA: TGTGCCAGCAGTCGAGAGGCGTGGGGGACAGGGGAGAACACTGAAGCTTTCTTT.

The chain is built from TRBV6-5 and TRBJ1-2, with D perhaps matching TRBD1 (5 bases). The CDR3 sequence is 13 residues long. Looked up from germline, CDR1 is MNHEY and CDR2 is SVGAGI. V was clipped by 2 bases and J by 3 bases, with 7 bases between them. The CDR3 bases are TGTGCCAGCAGTTACCCGGGGGACTATGGCTACACCTTC. Translating it yields CASSYPGDYGYTF.

The V and J genes are TRBV7-6 and TRBJ2-2; perhaps TRBD1 as D (6 bases). The V and J ends lost 1 base and 6 bases respectively, with 18 bases between them. This CDR3 contains 17 residues. Germline CDR1 SGHVS, CDR2 FNYEAQ. Here the CDR3 DNA reads TGTGCCAGCAGCTTAGGGGGGCTTGGGACCTATCCCGGGGAGCTGTTTTTT. Residues: CASSLGGLGTYPGELFF.

The chain carries TRBV18 and TRBJ1-5; D is unclear. CDR3 length: 15 amino acids. Germline assignment: CDR1 KGHSH and CDR2 LQKENI. The ends were cut back, 5 bases at V and 0 bases at J, with 11 bases in the middle. CDR3 nucleotides: TGTGCCAGCTCAGACGGGTCTTATAGCAATCAGCCCCAGCATTTT. Translating gives CASSDGSYSNQPQHF.

The chain recombines TRBV24-1 with TRBJ2-1; D perhaps matches TRBD2 (7 bases). CDR3 length: 15 amino acids. Trimming pared 3 bases from V and 7 bases from J, leaving 15 bases between. CDR1 is KGHDR, CDR2 SFDVKD, per germline. The CDR3 protein is CATSDAGAGGNEQFF. The CDR3 DNA reads TGTGCCACCAGTGATGCGGGGGCCGGGGGAAATGAGCAGTTCTTC.

The chain has TRBV29-1 and TRBJ1-5, with a possible D match to TRBD1 (5 bases). This CDR3 is 14 amino acids long. With 6 bases removed from V and 2 bases from J, the gap between germline ends came to 14 bases. Germline CDR1 reads SQVTM; CDR2 reads ANQGSEA. CDR3 sequence: CSVGTGDGNQPQHF. Written as DNA, the CDR3 is TGCAGCGTCGGGACTGGGGACGGCAATCAGCCCCAGCATTTT.

V gene TRBV4-1 combines with J gene TRBJ1-3; D is uncertain. This CDR3 spans 15 amino acids. V was clipped by 4 bases and J by 1 base, with 11 bases between them. Per the germline V gene, CDR1 is MGHRA and CDR2 is YSYEKL. The CDR3 loop is CASSPRPGSGNTIYF. For the CDR3, the DNA is TGCGCCAGCAGCCCAAGACCCGGGTCTGGAAACACCATATATTTT.

The chain carries TRBV9 and TRBJ2-3; 8 positions agree with TRBD2. There are 15 residues in the CDR3. The J segment lost 5 bases and the V segment lost 0 bases, leaving 5 bases of the junction unmatched. In germline, CDR1 is SGDLS, CDR2 YYNGEE. CDR3 sequence reads: CASSVVAGGVDTQYF. The CDR3 nucleotides are TGTGCCAGCAGCGTAGTGGCGGGGGGAGTAGATACGCAGTATTTT.

The chain employs TRBV19 and TRBJ2-5; 9 bases fit TRBD2. There are 18 residues in the CDR3. Unmatched junction bases numbered 11, after V lost 3 bases and J lost 0 bases. Germline CDR1 is LNHDA and CDR2 is SQIVND (reference sequence). CDR3 nucleotides: TGTGCCAGTAGTATGTTTTTCGGGCGGGGGGGGTACCAAGAGACCCAGTACTTC. Its protein is CASSMFFGRGGYQETQYF.

The rearrangement links TRBV7-3 to TRBJ2-6; possibly TRBD1 for D (5 bases). The CDR3 has 16 amino acids. Per the germline V gene, CDR1 is SGHTA and CDR2 is FQGTGA. Trimming stripped 5 bases from V and 1 base from J, with 12 bases between. The CDR3: CASSQGVVSGANVLTF. DNA for the CDR3: TGTGCCAGCAGCCAAGGGGTGGTGTCTGGGGCCAACGTCCTGACTTTC. The entire variable domain, with the rest obtained from reference TRBV7-3 and TRBJ2-6, is as follows: GAGVSQTPSNKVTEKGKYVELRCDPISGHTALYWYRQSLGQGPEFLIYFQGTGAADDSGLPNDRFFAVRPEGSVSTLKIQRTERGDSAVYLCASSQGVVSGANVLTFGAGSRLTVL.

This chain links TRBV12-3 or TRBV12-4 with TRBJ2-2; D possibly corresponds to TRBD1 (5 bases). The CDR3 extends over 13 amino acids. Trimming stripped 5 bases from V and 1 base from J, with 5 bases between. For the CDR3, the DNA is TGTGCCAGCAGTGACAGGAACACCGGGGAGCTGTTTTTT. It yields the protein CASSDRNTGELFF.

This clone showed up just a few times. This same CDR3 is encoded by further DNA sequences in the sample. This rearrangement joins TRBV4-1 to TRBJ2-2; 8 bases are shared with TRBD1. Trimming at V came to 3 bases and at J to 1 base, leaving 10 bases not matched to a gene. The germline gives CDR1 MGHRA, CDR2 YSYEKL. CDR3 length equals 18 residues. CDR3 nucleotide sequence: TGCGCCAGCAGCCAGACTGGAACAGGGGGAAGGAACACCGGGGAGCTGTTTTTT. Residues: CASSQTGTGGRNTGELFF.

The chain has TRBV5-6 and TRBJ2-7, with D possibly being TRBD1 (6 bases). This CDR3 has 14 residues. The germline V and J ends were trimmed by 0 bases and 4 bases, with 11 bases remaining between them. Germline V gives CDR1 SGHDT, CDR2 YYEEEE. Here the CDR3 reads CASSLGEGGYEQYF. In DNA, the CDR3 is TGTGCCAGCAGCTTGGGAGAAGGGGGTTACGAGCAGTACTTC.

J is TRBJ2-2 and V is TRBV7-9; 11 nucleotides agree with TRBD1. This CDR3 spans 18 amino acids. Germline V gene data show CDR1 as SEHNR and CDR2 as FQNEAQ (reference sequence). V shed 8 bases, J shed 0 bases, and the junction held 11 bases outside the gene matches. CDR3 in amino acids: CASPSGQGASANTGELFF. CDR3 DNA sequence: TGTGCCAGCCCCTCCGGACAGGGGGCCTCCGCGAACACCGGGGAGCTGTTTTTT.

V usage is TRBV5-1 and J usage is TRBJ2-3; 9 nucleotides agree with TRBD1. With 4 bases clipped from V and 6 bases from J, the junction kept 3 bases outside the gene matches. The CDR3 has 13 amino acids. From germline, CDR1 is SGHRS and CDR2 YFSETQ. This CDR3 reads CASSGTGTDTQYF. The CDR3 DNA follows: TGCGCCAGCAGCGGGACAGGGACGGATACGCAGTATTTT. Based on the CDR3 plus reference TRBV5-1 and TRBJ2-3, the full variable domain is KAGVTQTPRYLIKTRGQQVTLSCSPISGHRSVSWYQQTPGQGLQFLFEYFSETQRNKGNFPGRFSGRQFSNSRSEMNVSTLELGDSALYLCASSGTGTDTQYFGPGTRLTVL.

V is TRBV19 and J is TRBJ2-3; 8 bases line up with TRBD2. CDR3 length: 14 residues. V dropped 7 bases and J dropped 3; count of bases not matched to a gene: 6. Germline values: CDR1 LNHDA, CDR2 SQIVND (reference sequence). CDR3 nucleotide sequence: TGTGCCAGTACCCGGGGGGGCGTGACAGATACGCAGTATTTT. Its translation is CASTRGGVTDTQYF. Full variable domain (missing parts from reference TRBV19 and TRBJ2-3): DGGITQSPKYLFRKEGQNVTLSCEQNLNHDAMYWYRQDPGQGLRLIYYSQIVNDFQKGDIAEGYSVSREKKESFPLTVTSAQKNPTAFYLCASTRGGVTDTQYFGPGTRLTVL.

The chain recombines TRBV3-1 (or the pseudogene TRBV3-2) with TRBJ2-3; a possible D gene is TRBD1 (5 bases). CDR3 size: 16 residues. The V gene's germline CDR1 is LGHDT and CDR2 YNNKEL (reference sequence). The ends were cut back, 1 base at V and 3 bases at J, with 14 bases in the middle. CDR3 amino acids: CASSQGLGDSTDTQYF. The CDR3 DNA reads TGTGCCAGCAGCCAAGGCTTGGGTGACAGTACAGATACGCAGTATTTT.

This clone was seen only once. The J gene is TRBJ2-1, the V gene TRBV11-3; TRBD2 matches at 8 bases. This CDR3 has 16 residues. Trimming removed 1 base from V and 5 bases from J; junction bases left unmatched: 7. The germline V gene encodes CDR1 SGHNT and CDR2 YENEEA. CDR3 sequence: CASSLGGTRGNNEQFF. The CDR3 DNA reads as TGTGCCAGCAGCTTAGGAGGGACTAGAGGGAACAATGAGCAGTTCTTC.